The rows below give T cell receptor beta chains drawn from one sample of a study of beta chain features in type 1 diabetes. Method: immunoSEQ multiplex PCR; TCRdb's copy keeps in-frame clones and lacks some. The sample carries some 190,000 clones, 6.5% to 9.5% recorded once. Sequenced: central memory CD4+ T cells from blood. Source of these receptors: a woman between 35 and 50 years old with type 1 diabetes. The CDR3 runs from the conserved cysteine through the conserved F or W. The D gene is left open where the match is weak. Not every row has a clone size; where given, it reads once, few, many or a size class.

j_call	d_call	clone_size	v_call	cdr3_length	cdr3_aa	cdr3_nt
TRBJ1-5	NA	few	TRBV14	13	CASSLNRDQPQHF	TGTGCCAGCAGCCTGAACAGGGATCAGCCCCAGCATTTT
TRBJ2-3	NA	NA	TRBV5-5	14	CASSFRGSTDTQYF	TGTGCCAGCAGCTTTAGGGGGAGCACAGATACGCAGTATTTT
TRBJ1-1	TRBD1	few	TRBV5-1	11	CAWGQGAEAFF	TGCGCCTGGGGACAGGGCGCTGAAGCTTTCTTT
TRBJ2-7	NA	NA	TRBV14	15	CASSQSGSQRDEQYF	TGTGCCAGCAGCCAAAGTGGGAGTCAAAGGGACGAGCAGTACTTC
TRBJ1-1	NA	few	TRBV11-2	15	CASSLRVLSNTEAFF	TGTGCCAGCAGCTTACGAGTGCTCTCGAACACTGAAGCTTTCTTT
TRBJ1-1	NA	NA	TRBV29-1	15	CSVEPWGGKNTEAFF	TGCAGCGTTGAGCCTTGGGGGGGCAAAAACACTGAAGCTTTCTTT
TRBJ1-2	NA	few	TRBV7-2	12	CASSRTQGGYTF	TGTGCCAGCAGCAGGACCCAGGGGGGCTACACCTTC
TRBJ2-7	TRBD2	many	TRBV9	19	CASSRRITSGSGGTYEQYF	TGTGCCAGCTCCCGTAGGATCACTAGCGGGAGTGGGGGCACCTACGAGCAGTACTTC
TRBJ1-2	TRBD1	NA	TRBV11-3	12	CASSTGAQGYTF	TGTGCCAGCAGCACAGGGGCCCAGGGTTACACCTTC
TRBJ1-5	TRBD1	NA	TRBV18	13	CASSRDRDQPQHF	TGTGCCAGCTCCCGGGACAGGGATCAGCCCCAGCATTTT
TRBJ1-2	NA	few	TRBV7-2	14	CASSFGVMDYGYTF	TGTGCCAGCAGCTTCGGGGTTATGGACTATGGCTACACCTTC
TRBJ1-4	TRBD1	few	TRBV4-3	15	CASSQTGGQGMKLFF	TGCGCCAGCAGCCAAACAGGGGGACAGGGTATGAAACTGTTTTTT
TRBJ2-3	TRBD2	NA	TRBV10-3	16	CAISAGGGALTDTQYF	TGTGCCATCAGTGCGGGCGGGGGGGCATTAACAGATACGCAGTATTTT
TRBJ2-3	TRBD1	few	TRBV28	15	CASSPWGQRTDTQYF	TGTGCCAGCAGTCCATGGGGACAGCGCACAGATACGCAGTATTTT
TRBJ1-5	NA	NA	TRBV30	13	CAWGPGNNQPQHF	TGTGCCTGGGGGCCCGGGAACAATCAGCCCCAGCATTTT
TRBJ2-3	NA	few	TRBV4-3	14	CASSQDPSTDTQYF	TGCGCCAGCAGCCAAGATCCCTCCACAGATACGCAGTATTTT